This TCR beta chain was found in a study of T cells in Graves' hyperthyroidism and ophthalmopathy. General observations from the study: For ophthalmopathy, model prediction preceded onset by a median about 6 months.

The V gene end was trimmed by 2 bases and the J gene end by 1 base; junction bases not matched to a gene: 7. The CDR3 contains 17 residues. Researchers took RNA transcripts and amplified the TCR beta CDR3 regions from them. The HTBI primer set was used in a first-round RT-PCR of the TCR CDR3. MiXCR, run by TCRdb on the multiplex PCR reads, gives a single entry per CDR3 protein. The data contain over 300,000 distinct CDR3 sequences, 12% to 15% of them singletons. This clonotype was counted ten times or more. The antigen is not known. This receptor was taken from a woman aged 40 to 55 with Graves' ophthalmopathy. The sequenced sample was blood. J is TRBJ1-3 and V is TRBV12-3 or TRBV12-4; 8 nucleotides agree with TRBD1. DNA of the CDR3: TGTGCCAGCAGTTTACGGGTCCAGGGGGCATCTGGAAACACCATATATTTT. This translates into CASSLRVQGASGNTIYF.